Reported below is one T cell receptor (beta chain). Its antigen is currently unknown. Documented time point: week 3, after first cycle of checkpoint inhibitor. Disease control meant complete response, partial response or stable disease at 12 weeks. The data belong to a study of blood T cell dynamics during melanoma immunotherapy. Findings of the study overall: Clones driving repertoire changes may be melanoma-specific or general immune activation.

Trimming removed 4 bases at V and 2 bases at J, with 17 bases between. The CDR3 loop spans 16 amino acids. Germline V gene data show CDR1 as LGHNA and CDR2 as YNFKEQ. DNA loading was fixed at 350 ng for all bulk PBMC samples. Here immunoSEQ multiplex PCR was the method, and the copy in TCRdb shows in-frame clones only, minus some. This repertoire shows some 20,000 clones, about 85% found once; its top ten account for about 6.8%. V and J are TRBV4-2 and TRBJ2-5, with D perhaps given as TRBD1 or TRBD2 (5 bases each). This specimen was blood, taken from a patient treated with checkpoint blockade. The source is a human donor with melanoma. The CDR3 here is CASSPGEGLPQETQYF. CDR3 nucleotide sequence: TGTGCCAGCAGCCCCGGAGAGGGGCTCCCACAAGAGACCCAGTACTTC.